The 30 T cell receptor beta chains listed next were all sequenced from one sample in a study of blood T cell repertoires in COVID-19. Profiled with immunoSEQ multiplex PCR; TCRdb holds only in-frame clones, not every one. In the table there are approximately 400,000 clones, around four fifths of which are singletons. The sample comprised PBMCs or T cells enriched from blood (not recorded which). These TCRs come from a woman aged 45-65 years who had recovered from COVID-19.

Notes on this clone: Other nucleotide sequences in the sample specify the same CDR3. The CDR3 bases are TGCAGTGCTAGCAGGGGCACTGAAGCTTTCTTT. Amino acids: CSASRGTEAFF. The gene calls are TRBV20-1 and TRBJ1-1; TRBD1 might be the D (6 bases). This CDR3 is built from 11 residues. Germline V gene lookup returns CDR1 DFQATT and CDR2 SNEGSKA (reference sequence). Trimming removed 3 bases from V and 4 bases from J, with 6 bases in between.

The gene calls are TRBV6-5 and TRBJ2-5; TRBD1 is a possible D gene (6 bases). CDR3 length: 12 residues. Germline-derived CDR1 and CDR2 are MNHEY and SVGAGI. V lost 5 bases and J 6 bases, leaving 10 bases between the germline ends. The CDR3 sequence is CASSLGGQTQYF. CDR3 DNA sequence: TGTGCCAGCAGTCTAGGGGGACAGACCCAGTACTTC.

This CDR3 reads CASTETALAHTEAFF. The CDR3 DNA reads TGTGCCAGCACCGAGACAGCCCTGGCCCACACTGAAGCTTTCTTT. The chain has TRBV7-3 and TRBJ1-1; D is possibly TRBD1 (5 bases). The CDR3 runs to 15 residues. The V gene's germline CDR1 is SGHTA and CDR2 FQGTGA. Trimming shortened V by 7 bases and J by 3 bases, and 18 bases separated the two germline ends. The full variable domain, rest sourced from reference TRBV7-3 and TRBJ1-1, is GAGVSQTPSNKVTEKGKYVELRCDPISGHTALYWYRQSLGQGPEFLIYFQGTGAADDSGLPNDRFFAVRPEGSVSTLKIQRTERGDSAVYLCASTETALAHTEAFFGQGTRLTVV.

The chain has TRBV9 and TRBJ2-5; TRBD1 matches at 10 bases. CDR1 is SGDLS and CDR2 is YYNGEE in the germline V gene. This CDR3 contains 15 residues. The V and J ends lost 4 bases and 10 bases, in that order; junction bases with no gene match: 13. The chain's CDR3 is CASSPGDRGWRSQYF. The CDR3 DNA reads as TGTGCCAGCAGCCCCGGGGACAGGGGATGGAGGAGCCAGTACTTC.

The V gene is TRBV4-1, the J gene TRBJ2-1; D might be TRBD2 (5 bases). This CDR3 contains 15 residues. Germline V CDR1 and CDR2: MGHRA, YSYEKL. V dropped 0 bases and J dropped 7 bases, with 13 bases sitting between them. CDR3 DNA: TGCGCCAGCAGCCAAGATCGAGGAGGTGAAAATGAGCAGTTCTTC. It yields the protein CASSQDRGGENEQFF.

V usage is TRBV19 and J usage is TRBJ2-5; 8 bases map to TRBD1. This CDR3 contains 14 residues. V gave up 5 bases and J gave up 1 base; unmatched junction bases: 3. The germline V gene has CDR1 LNHDA and CDR2 SQIVND (reference sequence). The CDR3: CASSAGTGQETQYF. In nucleotides, the CDR3 is TGTGCCAGTAGTGCGGGGACAGGCCAAGAGACCCAGTACTTC.

Comment on this clone: This CDR3 is also generated by other DNA sequences in the sample. This chain joins TRBV19 and TRBJ1-1; a weak D match, TRBD1 (5 bases). CDR1 is LNHDA and CDR2 is SQIVND in the germline V gene (reference sequence). CDR3 length: 11 residues. The V end lost 6 bases, the J end lost 8 bases, and 10 bases lay between the germline ends. Here the CDR3 reads CASSQGAEAFF. In DNA form, the CDR3 reads TGTGCCAGTAGCCAGGGTGCCGAAGCTTTCTTT.

This clone was seen more than once but under ten times. V usage is TRBV5-1 and J usage is TRBJ2-1; 12 nucleotides line up with TRBD2. Germline values: CDR1 SGHRS, CDR2 YFSETQ. The CDR3 loop spans 15 amino acids. The V segment lost 3 bases and the J segment 6 bases; nucleotides outside the gene matches: 4. The DNA for the CDR3 is TGCGCCAGCAGCTCTAGCGGGAGGGTAGGCAATGAGCAGTTCTTC. Its translation: CASSSSGRVGNEQFF.

V gene TRBV2 combines with J gene TRBJ2-5, with 7 bases matching TRBD1. The V segment lost 2 bases and the J segment 2 bases; nucleotides outside the gene matches: 2. The germline V gene encodes CDR1 SNHLY and CDR2 FYNNEI. CDR3 length: 14 residues. This CDR3 is CASSERGLQETQYF. CDR3 nucleotides: TGTGCCAGCAGTGAAAGGGGGCTTCAAGAGACCCAGTACTTC.

The chain uses TRBV19 and TRBJ1-2, with 7 bases lining up with TRBD1. The germline V gene encodes CDR1 LNHDA and CDR2 SQIVND (reference sequence). The CDR3 totals 15 residues. V dropped 8 bases and J dropped 8; count of bases not matched to a gene: 17. CDR3 sequence: CASQGTGTVRGGYTF. The DNA of the CDR3 is TGTGCCAGTCAAGGGACTGGGACAGTGAGAGGAGGCTACACCTTC.

V usage is TRBV4-3 and J usage is TRBJ1-3; D gene ambiguous. Trimming shortened V by 4 bases and J by 2 bases, and 18 bases separated the two germline ends. Germline CDR1 is LGHNA and CDR2 is YSLEER. The CDR3 is made up of 17 amino acids. This chain's CDR3 is CASSPSRGGNTGNTIYF. The CDR3 DNA reads TGCGCCAGCAGCCCATCACGGGGAGGGAATACTGGAAACACCATATATTTT.

J is TRBJ2-3 and V is TRBV9; 14 nucleotides agree with TRBD2. Germline loops: CDR1 SGDLS, CDR2 YYNGEE. V trimming: 4 bases; J trimming: 0 bases; junction bases outside the gene matches: 10. The CDR3 spans 19 residues. This CDR3 reads CASSPSGLAGGLSTDTQYF. CDR3 bases: TGTGCCAGCAGCCCCTCCGGACTAGCGGGAGGTCTGAGCACAGATACGCAGTATTTT.

The CDR3 DNA follows: TGCGCCAGCAGCTTGGCACAGGGCTCTGGAAACACCATATATTTT. As protein: CASSLAQGSGNTIYF. The chain recombines TRBV5-1 with TRBJ1-3; perhaps TRBD1 as D (6 bases). V lost 0 bases, J lost 0 bases, and 7 bases lay in between. Germline lookup yields CDR1 SGHRS and CDR2 YFSETQ. The CDR3 is 15 amino acids.

This chain connects TRBV6-1 to TRBJ2-5, with D hard to call. The V gene lost 2 bases and the J gene lost 4 bases, with 11 bases spanning the gap. Germline lookup yields CDR1 MNHNS and CDR2 SASEGT. The CDR3 has 14 residues. The DNA for the CDR3 is TGTGCCAGCAGTGAAAATCTAGTGCCAGAGACCCAGTACTTC. Translation gives CASSENLVPETQYF.

The chain employs TRBV7-2 and TRBJ1-1; D is ambiguous. There are 11 residues in the CDR3. The V end lost 5 bases, the J end lost 7 bases, and 8 bases lay between the germline ends. Germline lookup yields CDR1 SGHTA and CDR2 FQGNSA. The CDR3 protein is CASSPLDEAFF. As DNA, the CDR3 is TGTGCCAGCAGCCCACTAGATGAAGCTTTCTTT.

The chain recombines TRBV4-2 with TRBJ1-5; D is undetermined. The CDR3 length is 14 residues. Germline V gene sequence: CDR1 LGHNA, CDR2 YNFKEQ. Trimming removed 0 bases at V and 8 bases at J, with 11 bases between. CDR3 loop: CASSQDGVGEPQHF. The CDR3 coding sequence is TGTGCCAGCAGCCAAGACGGGGTTGGGGAGCCCCAGCATTTT.

As DNA, the CDR3 is TGTGCCAGCAACACAAGGCACGGGTCAGGTGCACTAGCTAACTATGGCTACACCTTC. Its translation: CASNTRHGSGALANYGYTF. The J gene is TRBJ1-2, the V gene TRBV7-2; the D is unclear. The CDR3 runs 19 residues. CDR1 SGHTA and CDR2 FQGNSA come from the germline V gene. The V and J ends lost 7 bases and 0 bases respectively, with 27 bases between them.

For the CDR3, the DNA is TGTGCCAGCAGCCAACTAGCCGAAGGAGCCAAAAACATTCAGTACTTC. This gives the protein CASSQLAEGAKNIQYF. The chain links TRBV14 to TRBJ2-4; D possibly corresponds to TRBD2 (5 bases). Trimming cost V 2 bases and J 0 bases, with 11 bases left between them. The CDR3 loop spans 16 amino acids. CDR1 is SGHDN, CDR2 FVKESK, per germline.

This clone was detected only once. The CDR3 DNA reads TGTGCCAGCAGCTACGCCGGGGGACATGAAAAACTGTTTTTT. It translates to CASSYAGGHEKLFF. The chain has TRBV6-5 and TRBJ1-4, with TRBD1 as a possible D gene (5 bases). Trimming removed 6 bases from V and 6 bases from J, with 14 bases in between. Germline V gives CDR1 MNHEY, CDR2 SVGAGI. This CDR3 comprises 14 residues.

The chain couples TRBV7-9 to TRBJ1-3, with D unclear. This CDR3 is 15 amino acids long. CDR1 and CDR2 (germline): SEHNR, FQNEAQ (reference sequence). V lost 4 bases to trimming and J lost 4 bases, with 14 bases between them. In DNA form, the CDR3 reads TGTGCCAGCAGCTCCTCAGGTGCCTCAGGAAACACCATATATTTT. Translated: CASSSSGASGNTIYF.

CDR3 residues: CASSPLTGLAGQETQYF. In DNA form, the CDR3 reads TGCGCCAGCAGCCCCCTCACCGGACTAGCGGGTCAAGAGACCCAGTACTTC. The chain uses TRBV4-1 and TRBJ2-5, with 11 bases matching TRBD2. The CDR3 runs to 17 residues. Germline loops: CDR1 MGHRA, CDR2 YSYEKL. V shed 4 bases and J 2 bases; nucleotides not matched to a gene: 9.

The gene calls are TRBV4-2 and TRBJ2-7, with D possibly being TRBD2 (5 bases). V lost 0 bases, J lost 6 bases, and 12 bases lay in between. The CDR3 contains 14 residues. CDR1 is LGHNA, CDR2 YNFKEQ, per germline. The CDR3 protein is CASSQEGAPREQYF. Here the CDR3 DNA reads TGTGCCAGCAGCCAAGAGGGAGCCCCCCGCGAGCAGTACTTC.

The gene calls are TRBV19 and TRBJ1-1, with TRBD1 matching over 9 bases. Germline loops: CDR1 LNHDA, CDR2 SQIVND (reference sequence). The CDR3 runs 15 residues. The V segment lost 5 bases and the J segment 1 base; nucleotides outside the gene matches: 5. In DNA, the CDR3 is TGTGCCAGTAGTCCGGACAGGGGACGGAACACTGAAGCTTTCTTT. Encoded protein: CASSPDRGRNTEAFF.

The chain links TRBV19 to TRBJ2-7, with 8 positions matching TRBD1. This CDR3 comprises 13 residues. V trimming: 9 bases; J trimming: 7 bases; junction bases outside the gene matches: 11. The germline V gene encodes CDR1 LNHDA and CDR2 SQIVND (reference sequence). Here the CDR3 reads CASHGQGVGEQYF. The CDR3 DNA sequence: TGTGCCAGCCACGGACAGGGAGTAGGAGAGCAGTACTTC.

The chain carries TRBV6-5 and TRBJ1-2; 7 positions match TRBD1. Trimming removed 6 bases from V and 8 bases from J; junction bases left unmatched: 9. Germline V gene sequence: CDR1 MNHEY, CDR2 SVGAGI. This CDR3 region has 13 residues. CDR3 residues: CASRRQGIKGYTF. The CDR3 DNA reads TGTGCCAGCAGAAGACAGGGAATTAAGGGCTACACCTTC.

This clone appeared a single time. V gene TRBV4-1 combines with J gene TRBJ2-3, with 11 bases identical to TRBD2. This CDR3 comprises 16 residues. Trimming removed 3 bases from V and 1 base from J; junction bases left unmatched: 3. Looked up from germline, CDR1 is MGHRA and CDR2 is YSYEKL. CDR3 in DNA: TGCGCCAGCAGCCATAAACTAGCGGGGGGCACAGATACGCAGTATTTT. This sequence encodes CASSHKLAGGTDTQYF.

The V gene is TRBV7-2, the J gene TRBJ2-7; 8 nucleotides match TRBD2. V lost 5 bases to trimming and J lost 4 bases; unmatched junction nucleotides: 7. Germline assignment: CDR1 SGHTA and CDR2 FQGNSA. The CDR3 runs to 14 residues. The CDR3 nucleotides are TGTGCCAGCAGCAATCCGGGACTAGATTACGAGCAGTACTTC. Encoded protein: CASSNPGLDYEQYF.

Comments on this clone: Different DNA sequences within this sample yield the same CDR3. The chain uses TRBV7-2 and TRBJ2-3; maybe TRBD2 (6 bases). The CDR3 runs to 14 residues. The V end lost 3 bases, the J end lost 0 bases, and 7 bases lay between the germline ends. Germline V gene data show CDR1 as SGHTA and CDR2 as FQGNSA. The CDR3 nucleotides read TGTGCCAGCAGCTTTGGGGGGAGCACAGATACGCAGTATTTT. This gives the protein CASSFGGSTDTQYF. Full variable domain (missing parts from reference TRBV7-2 and TRBJ2-3): GAGVSQSPSNKVTEKGKDVELRCDPISGHTALYWYRQSLGQGLEFLIYFQGNSAPDKSGLPSDRFSAERTGGSVSTLTIQRTQQEDSAVYLCASSFGGSTDTQYFGPGTRLTVL.

The chain uses TRBV3-1 (or the pseudogene TRBV3-2) and TRBJ1-5, with TRBD1 as a possible D gene (6 bases). Between the trimmed V and J ends, which lost 5 bases and 4 bases, there was a span of 9 bases. The germline CDR1 and CDR2 sequences are LGHDT and YNNKEL (reference sequence). The CDR3 sequence is 13 residues long. CDR3 residues: CASSTQGNQPQHF. As DNA, the CDR3 is TGTGCCAGCAGCACCCAGGGGAATCAGCCCCAGCATTTT.

Written as DNA, the CDR3 is TGCGCCAGCAGCCTTACGACACTGAACACTGAAGCTTTCTTT. The encoded protein is CASSLTTLNTEAFF. The chain employs TRBV5-1 and TRBJ1-1; D uncertain. V was shortened by 4 bases and J by 0 bases, with 10 bases between the two germline ends. The germline CDR1 and CDR2 sequences are SGHRS and YFSETQ. CDR3 size: 14 residues.